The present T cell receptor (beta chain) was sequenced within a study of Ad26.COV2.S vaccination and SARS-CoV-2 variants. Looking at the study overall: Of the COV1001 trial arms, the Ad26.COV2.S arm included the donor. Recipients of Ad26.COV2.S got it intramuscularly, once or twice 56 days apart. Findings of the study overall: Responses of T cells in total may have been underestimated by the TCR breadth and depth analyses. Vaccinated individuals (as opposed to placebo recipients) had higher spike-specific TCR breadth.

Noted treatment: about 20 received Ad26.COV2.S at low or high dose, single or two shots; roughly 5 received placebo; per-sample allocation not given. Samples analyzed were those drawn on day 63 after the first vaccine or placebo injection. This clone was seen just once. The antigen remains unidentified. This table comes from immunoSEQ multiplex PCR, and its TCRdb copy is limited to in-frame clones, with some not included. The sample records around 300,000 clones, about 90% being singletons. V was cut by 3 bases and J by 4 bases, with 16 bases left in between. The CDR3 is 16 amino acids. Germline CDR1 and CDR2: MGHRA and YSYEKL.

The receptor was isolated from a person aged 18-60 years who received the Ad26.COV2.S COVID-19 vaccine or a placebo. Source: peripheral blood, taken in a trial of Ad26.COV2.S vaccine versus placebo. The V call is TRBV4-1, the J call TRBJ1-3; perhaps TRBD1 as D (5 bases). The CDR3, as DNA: TGCGCCAGCAGCCAGGGCGCTTCGGGGCGGGGAAACACCATATATTTT. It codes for CASSQGASGRGNTIYF.